The 26 T cell receptor beta chains reported below all come from one sample, sequenced in a study of regulatory T cells in long-lasting Graves disease. Combining iRepertoire HTBI primers with Arm-PCR of CDR3 regions, the authors built TCR beta libraries. Each CDR3 protein gets one entry after TCRdb re-called the multiplex PCR reads with MiXCR. The sample contains 440,000 or so distinct CDR3 sequences, 15% of which appear only once. Indicated time point: newly diagnosed GD, antithyroid drugs for less than 3 months. PBMCs were the source of the RNA used for TCR sequencing. This sample was also put to use in a study of T cells in Graves' hyperthyroidism and ophthalmopathy.

The material was peripheral blood mononuclear cells (PBMCs), obtained at new diagnosis, from a patient treated with antithyroid drugs. Receptor source: a woman aged 25 to 45 with Graves disease.

This clonotype was recorded at least ten times. J is TRBJ2-3 and V is TRBV18; tentatively, D is TRBD2 (6 bases). V lost 0 bases and J 2 bases, leaving 12 bases between the germline ends. Germline CDR1 reads KGHSH; CDR2 reads LQKENI. The CDR3 contains 16 residues. The CDR3 DNA sequence: TGTGCCAGCTCACCACCCCTCTGGGGGGACACAGATACGCAGTATTTT. Protein product: CASSPPLWGDTDTQYF.

The chain employs TRBV20-1 and TRBJ1-6, with 9 nucleotides matching TRBD1. The CDR3 runs to 15 residues. The V gene's germline CDR1 is DFQATT and CDR2 SNEGSKA (reference sequence). Trimming cost V 3 bases and J 6 bases; bases outside gene matches: 6. CDR3 protein: CSASLDRGSNSPLHF. The DNA for the CDR3 is TGCAGTGCTAGCCTGGACAGGGGAAGTAATTCACCCCTCCACTTT.

This clonotype was recorded many times. This CDR3 is CSVRSGGGADTQYF. Here the CDR3 DNA reads TGCAGTGTTCGTAGCGGGGGGGGGGCAGATACGCAGTATTTT. The chain links TRBV20-1 to TRBJ2-3; 11 bases agree with TRBD2. Germline CDR1 reads DFQATT; CDR2 reads SNEGSKA (reference sequence). The CDR3 consists of 14 residues. V was pared by 7 bases and J by 4 bases, with 7 bases of the junction left unmatched.

Of note for this clonotype: One end of the junction fails to match germline, which may point to a read error. The V and J genes are TRBV28 and TRBJ1-3, with D unclear. There are 14 residues in the CDR3. The germline V gene has CDR1 MDHEN and CDR2 SYDVKM. DNA for the CDR3: TGTACCAGCAGTCGGAAGAGCTCTGGAAACACCATATATTTT. It encodes CTSSRKSSGNTIYF.

This clonotype was seen ten or more times. This chain connects TRBV3-1 to TRBJ2-3; perhaps TRBD2 as D (6 bases). There are 17 residues in the CDR3. CDR1 is LGHDT, CDR2 YNNKEL, per germline (reference sequence). Trimming pared 1 base from V and 0 bases from J, leaving 14 bases between. DNA of the CDR3: TGTGCCAGCAGCCAAGTCGGTGCGGGGCCTAGCACAGATACGCAGTATTTT. Amino acid sequence: CASSQVGAGPSTDTQYF.

This clonotype occurred once. The genes are TRBV5-8 and TRBJ2-1; 9 bases line up with TRBD2. Germline CDR1 is SGHTS and CDR2 is YDEGEE. The CDR3 has 15 amino acids. V lost 4 bases and J lost 9; bases outside the gene matches: 11. CDR3 region: CASSPGGIAGVEQFF. DNA of the CDR3: TGTGCCAGCAGCCCTGGTGGCATAGCGGGAGTTGAGCAGTTCTTC.

At least ten counts were recorded for this clonotype. This chain links TRBV11-2 with TRBJ2-1; the D is unclear. Germline assignment: CDR1 SGHAT and CDR2 FQNNGV. The V end was cut by 5 bases, the J end by 0 bases, with 11 bases between. The CDR3 runs 15 residues. For the CDR3, the DNA is TGTGCCAGCAGCCCAACTGGAAGCTCCTACAATGAGCAGTTCTTC. Protein sequence: CASSPTGSSYNEQFF.

This clonotype was detected many times. This chain connects TRBV20-1 to TRBJ2-7, with 7 bases that match TRBD1. CDR3 length: 15 amino acids. The germline CDR1 and CDR2 sequences are DFQATT and SNEGSKA (reference sequence). With V trimmed by 2 bases and J by 3 bases, 10 bases remained unmatched. The CDR3 loop reads CSARTQDRSVYEQYF. CDR3 nucleotides: TGCAGTGCTAGAACTCAGGACAGGTCGGTCTACGAGCAGTACTTC.

The V and J genes are TRBV9 and TRBJ1-1; D remains ambiguous. This CDR3 has 13 residues. CDR1 and CDR2 from the germline V gene are SGDLS and YYNGEE. Between the trimmed V and J ends, which lost 1 base and 10 bases, there was a span of 14 bases. CDR3 sequence reads: CASSVLSASGAFF. The CDR3 DNA reads as TGTGCCAGCAGCGTACTATCCGCTTCTGGAGCTTTCTTT.

This clonotype has ten or more counts. The chain links TRBV7-8 to TRBJ2-1; 9 bases align to TRBD2. CDR1 and CDR2 from the germline V gene are SGHVS and FQNEAQ. The CDR3 extends over 16 amino acids. The J segment lost 8 bases and the V segment lost 4 bases, leaving 12 bases of the junction unmatched. Written as DNA, the CDR3 is TGTGCCAGCAGCTATCGTGGTAGCGGGAGAAGCGATGAGCAGTTCTTC. Its translation is CASSYRGSGRSDEQFF.

At least ten counts were recorded for this clonotype. This rearrangement joins TRBV10-3 to TRBJ2-5; a weak D match, TRBD2 (6 bases). The CDR3 loop spans 13 amino acids. Germline V gene lookup returns CDR1 ENHRY and CDR2 SYGVKD. The germline V and J ends were trimmed by 10 bases and 1 base, with 13 bases remaining between them. This CDR3 is CATRVGGQETQYF. CDR3 nucleotides: TGTGCCACCAGGGTGGGGGGCCAAGAGACCCAGTACTTC.

This clonotype has a count of ten or more. The J gene is TRBJ2-1, the V gene TRBV6-7; D may be TRBD2 (7 bases). TRBV6-7 qualifies as an ORF whose function is uncertain. The CDR3 covers 17 residues. V lost 8 bases and J 10 bases, leaving 30 bases between the germline ends. The CDR3 nucleotides are TGTGCCAGCGGTATGAAGAGGGGGGAGGGAGGACTTGGCGAGCAGTTCTTC. This encodes CASGMKRGEGGLGEQFF.

This clonotype occurred many times. The chain employs TRBV20-1 and TRBJ2-1; a weak D match, TRBD1 (6 bases). The V gene lost 3 bases and the J gene lost 9 bases, with 15 bases spanning the gap. The CDR3 is 13 residues long. CDR1 DFQATT and CDR2 SNEGSKA come from the germline V gene (reference sequence). The CDR3 loop reads CSASPQGRGEQFF. Written as DNA, the CDR3 is TGCAGTGCTAGTCCCCAGGGGAGAGGTGAGCAGTTCTTC.

J is TRBJ1-5 and V is TRBV24-1, with D possibly matching TRBD1 (6 bases). Germline lookup yields CDR1 KGHDR and CDR2 SFDVKD. V dropped 4 bases and J dropped 7 bases, with 19 bases sitting between them. This CDR3 region has 16 residues. The CDR3 spells CATSDQQGYEGQPQHF. CDR3 in DNA: TGTGCCACCAGTGACCAACAGGGTTACGAAGGACAGCCCCAGCATTTT.

This clonotype has just a few counts. DNA for the CDR3: TGTGCCAGCAGCTTAGAGGTGGGAGGTGAGACCCAGTACTTC. This encodes CASSLEVGGETQYF. This chain links TRBV7-9 with TRBJ2-3, with D perhaps matching TRBD2 (6 bases). With the DNA end fitting TRBJ2-5 better, the J assignment may be wrong. From germline, CDR1 is SEHNR and CDR2 FQNEAQ (reference sequence). The CDR3 is 14 residues long.

This clonotype was detected a few times. This chain joins TRBV7-9 and TRBJ1-6; 8 bases align to TRBD1. V lost 7 bases, J lost 6 bases, and 5 bases stayed unmatched. The CDR3 contains 14 residues. From germline, CDR1 is SEHNR and CDR2 FQNEAQ (reference sequence). The CDR3 nucleotides are TGTGCCAGCACCGTGGACAGGGTTAATTCACCCCTCCACTTT. Translating it yields CASTVDRVNSPLHF.

This clonotype turned up a few times. The chain carries TRBV7-3 and TRBJ2-7, with D possibly matching TRBD2 (6 bases). V lost 3 bases and J lost 6, with 12 bases in between. In germline, CDR1 is SGHTA, CDR2 FQGTGA. The CDR3 covers 13 residues. The CDR3 here is CASSFSGEREQYF. Written as DNA, the CDR3 is TGTGCCAGCAGCTTCTCGGGGGAGCGCGAGCAGTACTTC.

This clonotype was counted many times. This rearrangement joins TRBV6-1 to TRBJ2-1; 8 nucleotides match TRBD2. This CDR3 region has 16 residues. V lost 5 bases and J lost 0; bases outside the gene matches: 6. CDR1 is MNHNS, CDR2 SASEGT, per germline. CDR3 region: CASSPTSGSSYNEQFF. The CDR3, as DNA: TGTGCCAGCAGTCCAACTAGCGGAAGCTCCTACAATGAGCAGTTCTTC.

Comment on this clonotype: A junction boundary mismatches the germline segment, possibly from a read error. V gene TRBV6-2 or TRBV6-3 combines with J gene TRBJ2-7; TRBD2 aligns across 7 bases. This CDR3 contains 15 residues. Germline V gene lookup returns CDR1 MNHEY and CDR2 SVGEGT. The CDR3 DNA reads as TGTGCCAGCAGTTATCCCGGGACTACTCCCTACGAGCAGTGCTTC. Amino acids: CASSYPGTTPYEQCF.

This clonotype has a handful of counts. V is TRBV27 and J is TRBJ1-5; D is perhaps TRBD1 (5 bases). CDR1 is MNHEY and CDR2 is SMNVEV in the germline V gene (reference sequence). The CDR3 is 13 amino acids. Trimming took 6 bases from V and 10 from J, leaving 16 bases between them. CDR3 nucleotide sequence: TGTGCCAGCAGCCCCGGGGCGGGCGGACCCCAGCATTTT. Translation gives CASSPGAGGPQHF.

This clonotype was seen repeatedly, ten times or more. The chain links TRBV6-1 to TRBJ1-1; D remains unclear. This CDR3 is 16 amino acids long. The germline V and J ends were trimmed by 10 bases and 0 bases, with 21 bases remaining between them. The germline CDR1 and CDR2 sequences are MNHNS and SASEGT. Here the CDR3 DNA reads TGTGCCACAAAATGGAATCCTGGAGACATGAACACTGAAGCTTTCTTT. Translation gives CATKWNPGDMNTEAFF.

A remark on this clonotype: One end of the junction does not line up with germline, which may come from a read error. The V call is TRBV7-9, the J call TRBJ2-1, with 9 bases that match TRBD2. CDR3 length: 15 residues. Germline assignment: CDR1 SEHNR and CDR2 FQNEAQ (reference sequence). The CDR3 sequence: CASTYSGGSYSEQFF. Here the CDR3 DNA reads TGTGCCAGCACCTATAGCGGGGGCTCCTACAGTGAGCAGTTCTTC.

This chain joins TRBV5-5 and TRBJ2-3; D not resolved. The V gene lost 2 bases and the J gene lost 2 bases, with 12 bases spanning the gap. The CDR3 is 15 amino acids. Germline V gives CDR1 SGHKS, CDR2 YYEKEE (reference sequence). CDR3 protein: CASSFAGSDTDTQYF. DNA for the CDR3: TGTGCCAGCAGCTTTGCCGGCTCCGACACAGATACGCAGTATTTT.

This clonotype occurred a few times. At one end, the junction sequence differs from germline, possibly due to a read error. This sequence joins TRBV24-1 and TRBJ2-2; possibly TRBD1 or TRBD2 for D (5 bases each). The CDR3 is 16 amino acids. Germline CDR1 is KGHDR and CDR2 is SFDVKD. The CDR3 coding sequence is TGTGCCTCCAGTGAGGGGTTGGGAACGAACACCGGGGAGCTGTTTTTT. Translated: CASSEGLGTNTGELFF.

With regard to this clonotype: A much larger clone lies a single base off, so this may be a read error. V is TRBV7-2 and J is TRBJ2-1; unclear D gene. The CDR3 covers 15 residues. CDR1 is SGHTA and CDR2 is FQGNSA in the germline V gene. This CDR3 is CASSLVAAPYNGQFF. In nucleotides, the CDR3 is TGTGCCAGCAGCTTAGTGGCGGCTCCCTACAATGGGCAGTTCTTC.

This clonotype was seen ten or more times. The gene calls are TRBV20-1 and TRBJ2-7; no clear D. Germline V gene sequence: CDR1 DFQATT, CDR2 SNEGSKA (reference sequence). The CDR3 runs 13 residues. Trimming pared 1 base from V and 5 bases from J, leaving 12 bases between. The CDR3 region has the DNA TGCAGTGCTAGAGCCCACAACTGGGACGAGCAGTACTTC. It translates to CSARAHNWDEQYF.